This is a list of T cell receptor beta chains from one sample in a study of T cells in Graves' hyperthyroidism and ophthalmopathy. TCRdb processed the multiplex PCR reads anew with MiXCR; each CDR3 protein has one entry. The repertoire has 650,000 to 750,000 distinct CDR3 sequences, 13% to 15% of them found once; the top ten carry roughly 10%. Sequencing used blood. The receptors were sampled from a woman aged 18 to 35 with Graves' hyperthyroidism. Both conserved end residues are trimmed from each CDR3.

j_gene: TRBJ1-5; v_gene: TRBV30; CDR3aa: AWSAGLGPQH
j_gene: TRBJ2-7; v_gene: TRBV30; CDR3aa: AWNRGLYEQY
j_gene: TRBJ2-7; v_gene: TRBV20-1; CDR3aa: SAARARDYEQY
j_gene: TRBJ1-2; v_gene: TRBV7-8; CDR3aa: ASSFQGADGYT
j_gene: TRBJ2-7; v_gene: TRBV7-2; CDR3aa: ASSPRTGANYEQY
j_gene: TRBJ2-3; v_gene: TRBV2; CDR3aa: ASSAGRGPSADTQY
j_gene: TRBJ2-5; v_gene: TRBV11-2; CDR3aa: ASSLGRERVETQY
j_gene: TRBJ1-5; v_gene: TRBV19; CDR3aa: ASSGRGNNQPQH
j_gene: TRBJ2-7; v_gene: TRBV30; CDR3aa: AWSAGVAYEQY
j_gene: TRBJ2-5; v_gene: TRBV18; CDR3aa: ASSPPLAGGVQETQY
j_gene: TRBJ2-7; v_gene: TRBV15; CDR3aa: ATSRDRGPTYEQY
j_gene: TRBJ2-3; v_gene: TRBV11-2; CDR3aa: ASSLGLAFSTDTQY
j_gene: TRBJ1-6; v_gene: TRBV2; CDR3aa: ASSEDGGSPLH
j_gene: TRBJ2-1; v_gene: TRBV10-3; CDR3aa: ANGPEGVNEQF
j_gene: TRBJ1-5; v_gene: TRBV6-1; CDR3aa: ASSPVRWYSNQPQH
j_gene: TRBJ2-3; v_gene: TRBV7-8; CDR3aa: ASSLVSAGGGAHTQY
j_gene: TRBJ2-7; v_gene: TRBV11-2; CDR3aa: ASSSGDGSEQY
j_gene: TRBJ2-1; v_gene: TRBV11-2; CDR3aa: ASSIRGNSYNEQF
j_gene: TRBJ2-2; v_gene: TRBV10-3; CDR3aa: AISEPGQGLAGELF
j_gene: TRBJ2-1; v_gene: TRBV24-1; CDR3aa: AASDFLAASYNEQF
j_gene: TRBJ2-1; v_gene: TRBV7-2; CDR3aa: ASSPTALWQGNEQF
j_gene: TRBJ2-2; v_gene: TRBV15; CDR3aa: ATTRVDANTGELF
j_gene: TRBJ2-2; v_gene: TRBV30; CDR3aa: AWSSGRFSGELF
j_gene: TRBJ1-5; v_gene: TRBV2; CDR3aa: ASRRTGELGQPQH
j_gene: TRBJ1-5; v_gene: TRBV6-9; CDR3aa: ASSYGTGFQPQH
j_gene: TRBJ1-1; v_gene: TRBV3-1; CDR3aa: ASSQEFRGAEAF
j_gene: TRBJ2-1; v_gene: TRBV20-1; CDR3aa: STRAEADEQF
j_gene: TRBJ2-1; v_gene: TRBV7-3; CDR3aa: ASSSQTSDEQF
j_gene: TRBJ1-1; v_gene: TRBV7-2; CDR3aa: ASSLRTGRRSEAF
j_gene: TRBJ1-5; v_gene: TRBV6-2/TRBV6-3; CDR3aa: ASSYSRAEREPQH
j_gene: TRBJ2-7; v_gene: TRBV20-1; CDR3aa: SARGLADSYSYEQY
j_gene: TRBJ1-1; v_gene: TRBV3-1; CDR3aa: ASSQYRVGHAF
j_gene: TRBJ2-7; v_gene: TRBV28; CDR3aa: ASSFRGQGTYEQY
j_gene: TRBJ1-2; v_gene: TRBV12-3/TRBV12-4; CDR3aa: ASRPTGDIYGYT
j_gene: TRBJ2-1; v_gene: TRBV2; CDR3aa: ASRVTGGNEQF
j_gene: TRBJ1-6; v_gene: TRBV28; CDR3aa: ASSLALLSISPLH
j_gene: TRBJ2-3; v_gene: TRBV28; CDR3aa: ASTTGALSTDTQY
j_gene: TRBJ1-5; v_gene: TRBV3-1; CDR3aa: ASSQTGGHQPQH
j_gene: TRBJ1-2; v_gene: TRBV28; CDR3aa: AIESGDRKGYT
j_gene: TRBJ2-1; v_gene: TRBV2; CDR3aa: ASGKGTGDFEQF
j_gene: TRBJ2-3; v_gene: TRBV24-1; CDR3aa: ATSDNAGTSGSFTDTQY
j_gene: TRBJ2-7; v_gene: TRBV4-3; CDR3aa: ASSQVQWGPYEQY
j_gene: TRBJ2-3; v_gene: TRBV5-1; CDR3aa: ASSLGLAGDLDTQY
j_gene: TRBJ2-1; v_gene: TRBV20-1; CDR3aa: SASPLYNEQF
j_gene: TRBJ2-1; v_gene: TRBV25-1; CDR3aa: ASSAGLAGGPGYNEQF
j_gene: TRBJ2-7; v_gene: TRBV2; CDR3aa: ASRVGTGSFYEQY
j_gene: TRBJ1-1; v_gene: TRBV27; CDR3aa: ASSLYMVGGAAF
j_gene: TRBJ2-2; v_gene: TRBV28; CDR3aa: ASTVGTLVTGELF
j_gene: TRBJ2-5; v_gene: TRBV18; CDR3aa: ASSPTLRLMETQY
j_gene: TRBJ1-1; v_gene: TRBV19; CDR3aa: ASSMGVRTEAF
j_gene: TRBJ2-1; v_gene: TRBV10-3; CDR3aa: AISEVGPLF
j_gene: TRBJ2-5; v_gene: TRBV30; CDR3aa: AWTRGRTSGSISETQY
j_gene: TRBJ2-3; v_gene: TRBV7-2; CDR3aa: ASSLAQGADTQY
j_gene: TRBJ1-2; v_gene: TRBV28; CDR3aa: ASSWGSGTGDGGYT
j_gene: TRBJ1-1; v_gene: TRBV13; CDR3aa: ASSVGRGTEAF